The rows below give T cell receptor beta chains drawn from one sample of a study of blood T cell repertoires in COVID-19. Sequencing was performed with immunoSEQ multiplex PCR; in TCRdb, only in-frame clones are kept and a portion is missing. This sample has about 97,000 clones, with roughly four fifths found just once. The sample consisted of peripheral blood. These receptors all come from a man aged 65-85 years with acute or convalescent COVID-19. Each CDR3 is given with its conserved first and last residue. The D gene is left open where the match is weak. Clone size is shown for a subset of rows, as once, few, many or a class of expanded clone.

cdr3_aa,cdr3_nt,j_call,d_call,v_call,clone_size
CATSDFGRGLAAYNEQFF,TGTGCCACCAGTGATTTTGGACGGGGACTAGCGGCGTACAATGAGCAGTTCTTC,TRBJ2-1,TRBD2,TRBV24-1,-
CASSYLDDSTSGNTIYF,TGTGCCAGCAGCTACCTCGACGACAGCACCTCTGGAAACACCATATATTTT,TRBJ1-3,-,TRBV7-9,-
CATSDRQGNYGYTF,TGTGCCACCAGTGACCGACAGGGGAACTATGGCTACACCTTC,TRBJ1-2,TRBD1,TRBV24-1,few
CASSQVLAGGPETQYF,TGTGCCAGCAGCCAAGTGCTCGCGGGGGGTCCGGAGACCCAGTACTTC,TRBJ2-5,TRBD2,TRBV4-2,-
CASSQGQGRGAFF,TGTGCCAGCAGTCAAGGACAGGGGCGGGGAGCTTTCTTT,TRBJ1-1,TRBD1,TRBV12-3/TRBV12-4,once
CASSFHRVPETQYF,TGTGCCAGCAGCTTTCACAGGGTACCAGAGACCCAGTACTTC,TRBJ2-5,-,TRBV7-2,-
CASNWRNSPLHF,TGTGCCAGCAATTGGCGGAATTCACCCCTCCACTTT,TRBJ1-6,-,TRBV28,-
CSVLTNMNTEAFF,TGCAGCGTCCTGACAAACATGAACACTGAAGCTTTCTTT,TRBJ1-1,-,TRBV29-1,-
CASSIQAGAFSTF,TGTGCCAGTAGTATTCAGGCAGGGGCGTTCTCCACCTTC,TRBJ1-2,-,TRBV19,-
CASSYDRGNSPLHF,TGTGCCAGCAGTTACGACAGGGGCAATTCACCCCTCCACTTT,TRBJ1-6,TRBD1,TRBV6-5,-
CASSLGEGSTDTQYF,TGTGCCAGCAGCTTGGGGGAGGGCTCCACAGATACGCAGTATTTT,TRBJ2-3,TRBD2,TRBV7-9,once
CASSQSGGGYTF,TGCGCCAGCAGCCAAAGTGGGGGCGGCTACACCTTC,TRBJ1-2,-,TRBV4-1,-
CASSPGTDNQPQHF,TGTGCCAGCAGCCCCGGGACAGACAATCAGCCCCAGCATTTT,TRBJ1-5,TRBD1,TRBV3-1/TRBV3-2,-
CSASRPGAMNTEAFF,TGCAGTGCAAGTAGACCAGGGGCCATGAACACTGAAGCTTTCTTT,TRBJ1-1,-,TRBV20-1,few
CASSLLELRGGELFF,TGTGCCAGCAGCTTATTGGAACTCAGGGGTGGGGAGCTGTTTTTT,TRBJ2-2,-,TRBV7-8,once
CASSDPQGLHYGYTF,TGTGCCAGCAGTGACCCCCAGGGGTTACACTATGGCTACACCTTC,TRBJ1-2,-,TRBV25-1,-
CSVEDMAGVNYGYTF,TGCAGCGTTGAAGATATGGCGGGGGTGAACTATGGCTACACCTTC,TRBJ1-2,-,TRBV29-1,-